This T cell receptor beta chain was profiled in a study of cytomegalovirus exposure and HLA in healthy donors. The CDR3 is 15 residues long. Trimming shortened V by 6 bases and J by 1 base, and 15 bases separated the two germline ends. CDR1 and CDR2 (germline): MNHEY, SVGAGI. It was with 60 Vbeta and 13 Jbeta primers that the PCR ran. Only in-frame clones appear in the TCRdb table, and some are missing; sequencing was by immunoSEQ multiplex PCR. This table holds approximately 210,000 clones, over 75% found once. The chain has TRBV6-5 and TRBJ1-1; D is ambiguous. Input material: PBMCs. This receptor was obtained from a woman aged 45-65 years in good health and CMV-seropositive. The CDR3 spells CASSQTGKWNTEAFF. The CDR3 nucleotides read TGTGCCAGCAGCCAGACGGGGAAATGGAACACTGAAGCTTTCTTT.